The clone carrying this TCR beta chain came up a few times. The study profiled TCR beta VDJ and CDR3 using genomic DNA as template. TCRdb passed the reads through MiXCR, listing each CDR3 protein once. The table shows some 220,000 distinct CDR3 sequences, with roughly 35% occurring only once. The sample comes from a study of CD8+CD57+ T cells in acquired aplastic anemia. The V segment lost 2 bases and the J segment 5 bases; nucleotides outside the gene matches: 16. The CDR3 runs 18 residues. Germline V CDR1 and CDR2: LGHDT, YNNKEL (reference sequence). This TCR was sampled from a human donor in good health, serving as a control. The V gene is TRBV3-1, the J gene TRBJ2-5; TRBD2 aligns across 8 bases. The sequencing sample was made of sorted CD4+, CD8+, or CD8+CD57+ T cells (not recorded which) from PBMCs. The CDR3 spells CASSQWASGLSSWETQYF. CDR3 sequence (DNA): TGTGCCAGCAGCCAATGGGCTAGCGGGCTCTCCTCTTGGGAGACCCAGTACTTC.